This entry lists 26 T cell receptor beta chains sequenced from one sample in a study of cytomegalovirus exposure and HLA in healthy donors (dated by TCRdb to 2016 to 2017). The library was produced with the immunoSEQ multiplex PCR assay. The multiplex PCR relied on a mix of 60 forward primers for TCR Vbeta segments and 13 reverse primers for TCR Jbeta segments. Held by TCRdb, this immuneACCESS table contains in-frame sequences only and omits some clones. Under half of the omission traces to an unresolved V gene where checked; the cause of the rest is unknown. This sample holds 110,000 or so clones; over 55% were observed only once. Over 6.5% of the sample is taken by the ten largest. Material: PBMCs. These receptors all come from a young man in good health and CMV-seropositive.

In its sample, this clone was seen a few times. The genes are TRBV25-1 and TRBJ1-1, with 7 bases fitting TRBD1. This CDR3 comprises 15 residues. The V gene's germline CDR1 is MGHDK and CDR2 SYGVNS. With 4 bases clipped from V and 2 bases from J, the junction kept 7 bases outside the gene matches. The DNA for the CDR3 is TGTGCCAGCAGTGGGCCGACAGGGACTAACACTGAAGCTTTCTTT. Protein sequence: CASSGPTGTNTEAFF.

The chain recombines TRBV5-1 with TRBJ1-2; TRBD1 might be the D (6 bases). Germline CDR1 is SGHRS and CDR2 is YFSETQ. The CDR3 consists of 13 residues. V lost 7 bases, J lost 3 bases, and 13 bases lay in between. In DNA form, the CDR3 reads TGCGCCAGCTCGACAGGAGACCACTATGGCTACACCTTC. This encodes CASSTGDHYGYTF.

The V and J genes are TRBV6-1 and TRBJ2-3; 9 bases fit TRBD1. CDR1 and CDR2 (germline): MNHNS, SASEGT. The CDR3 sequence is 13 residues long. The ends lost 10 bases at V and 3 bases at J; junction bases unmatched: 5. The CDR3 sequence is CANRDRATDTQYF. The CDR3 DNA is TGTGCCAACCGGGACAGGGCAACAGATACGCAGTATTTT.

This clone appeared a single time. The chain recombines TRBV6-5 with TRBJ1-5; D is undetermined. Per the germline V gene, CDR1 is MNHEY and CDR2 is SVGAGI. Deletions cut 6 bases from V and 7 bases from J, with 16 bases between. This CDR3 contains 14 residues. The CDR3 reads CASRANIAGQPQHF. CDR3 bases: TGTGCCAGCAGGGCAAATATCGCCGGGCAGCCCCAGCATTTT.

This rearrangement joins TRBV7-9 to TRBJ2-1; the match to TRBD1 covers 8 bases. Losses at the gene ends were 0 bases for V and 2 bases for J; bases not matched to a gene: 9. The CDR3 has 18 amino acids. Germline loops: CDR1 SEHNR, CDR2 FQNEAQ (reference sequence). Written as DNA, the CDR3 is TGTGCCAGCAGCTTAGCGGTCAAAACAGGGGGAGCCTACAATGAGCAGTTCTTC. Its protein is CASSLAVKTGGAYNEQFF.

The chain joins TRBV6-1 to TRBJ2-7; tentatively, D is TRBD2 (6 bases). The V gene's germline CDR1 is MNHNS and CDR2 SASEGT. Trimming stripped 6 bases from V and 0 bases from J, with 15 bases between. The CDR3 totals 15 residues. The CDR3, as DNA: TGTGCCAGCAGGAGTGGGACTGCCAGCTCCTACGAGCAGTACTTC. This sequence encodes CASRSGTASSYEQYF.

The J gene is TRBJ2-1, the V gene TRBV6-1; TRBD2 matches at 10 bases. V shed 6 bases, J shed 9 bases, and the junction held 11 bases outside the gene matches. Germline V CDR1 and CDR2: MNHNS, SASEGT. This CDR3 has 15 amino acids. CDR3 loop: CASRPSTSGDCEQFF. The CDR3 DNA reads TGTGCCAGCAGGCCATCCACTAGCGGGGATTGTGAGCAGTTCTTC.

V is TRBV2 and J is TRBJ2-3, with 9 bases that match TRBD1. Germline V gene data show CDR1 as SNHLY and CDR2 as FYNNEI. J was trimmed by 4 bases and V by 5 bases; bases with no gene match: 10. The CDR3 contains 16 residues. CDR3 residues: CASSYTPGQGADTQYF. The CDR3 DNA is TGTGCCAGCAGTTATACGCCGGGACAGGGTGCAGATACGCAGTATTTT.

The chain has TRBV7-6 and TRBJ2-5; 8 bases align to TRBD1. V trimming: 5 bases; J trimming: 5 bases; junction bases outside the gene matches: 16. The CDR3 consists of 17 residues. Germline V gene lookup returns CDR1 SGHVS and CDR2 FNYEAQ. The CDR3 protein is CASSPFLGGQGRETQYF. In DNA form, the CDR3 reads TGTGCCAGCAGCCCATTCCTCGGAGGACAGGGTCGGGAGACCCAGTACTTC.

CDR3 nucleotides: TGCGCCAGCAGTGTAGCCGGGACAGGGAAAGAGACCCAGTACTTC. Residues: CASSVAGTGKETQYF. The chain uses TRBV10-1 and TRBJ2-5; 9 bases map to TRBD1. The CDR3 sequence is 15 residues long. V was clipped by 4 bases and J by 3 bases; unmatched bases: 6. In germline, CDR1 is WNHNN, CDR2 SYGVQD (reference sequence).

The chain employs TRBV5-6 and TRBJ1-4; maybe TRBD1 (5 bases). V gave up 3 bases and J gave up 7 bases, with 16 bases separating them. CDR1 and CDR2 from the germline V gene are SGHDT and YYEEEE. The CDR3 has 15 amino acids. In DNA, the CDR3 is TGTGCCAGCAGCTCCCACAGGTCCCGGGTTGAAAAACTGTTTTTT. Protein sequence: CASSSHRSRVEKLFF.

DNA for the CDR3: TGTGCCAGCAGTTTAGCTAGCGGGGGTAAAGAGACCCAGTACTTC. Translation: CASSLASGGKETQYF. The V call is TRBV28, the J call TRBJ2-5; 10 positions match TRBD2. V was pared by 2 bases and J by 3 bases, with 3 bases of the junction left unmatched. The CDR3 loop spans 15 amino acids. CDR1 and CDR2 from the germline V gene are MDHEN and SYDVKM.

The rearrangement links TRBV11-2 to TRBJ2-5; D is ambiguous. With 2 bases removed from V and 9 bases from J, the gap between germline ends came to 10 bases. Germline CDR1 and CDR2: SGHAT and FQNNGV. The CDR3 contains 12 residues. The DNA of the CDR3 is TGTGCCAGCAGCTTATTGGGCTCCTCCCAGTACTTC. It yields the protein CASSLLGSSQYF.

The genes are TRBV25-1 and TRBJ2-4, with 7 bases fitting TRBD1. V lost 4 bases to trimming and J lost 2 bases; unmatched junction nucleotides: 5. Germline CDR1 MGHDK, CDR2 SYGVNS. This CDR3 region has 15 residues. CDR3 protein: CASSAQTGTKNIQYF. The CDR3 DNA sequence: TGTGCCAGCAGTGCCCAGACAGGGACCAAAAACATTCAGTACTTC.

This chain connects TRBV27 to TRBJ1-6; D not resolved. Between the trimmed V and J ends, which lost 3 bases and 1 base, there was a span of 4 bases. Germline V gene sequence: CDR1 MNHEY, CDR2 SMNVEV (reference sequence). This CDR3 region has 14 residues. CDR3 DNA sequence: TGTGCCAGCAGTTTTATGTCCTATAATTCACCCCTCCACTTT. It translates to CASSFMSYNSPLHF.

The chain couples TRBV5-1 to TRBJ1-1; 7 bases line up with TRBD1. Germline CDR1 SGHRS, CDR2 YFSETQ. The CDR3 spans 15 residues. V shed 4 bases, J shed 4 bases, and the junction held 10 bases outside the gene matches. CDR3 bases: TGCGCCAGCAGCACGGAGGTGACAGGGCGCACTGAAGCTTTCTTT. Translated: CASSTEVTGRTEAFF.

This sequence joins TRBV19 and TRBJ2-3; TRBD2 agrees at 7 bases. The CDR3 sequence is 14 residues long. V shed 5 bases, J shed 1 base, and the junction held 3 bases outside the gene matches. Germline V gives CDR1 LNHDA, CDR2 SQIVND (reference sequence). Here the CDR3 DNA reads TGTGCCAGTAGTCCACGGGGGGGCACAGATACGCAGTATTTT. The encoded protein is CASSPRGGTDTQYF.

This chain uses TRBV10-2 with TRBJ1-1; tentatively, D is TRBD1 (6 bases). V lost 6 bases and J 5 bases, leaving 19 bases between the germline ends. The CDR3 consists of 15 residues. Germline-derived CDR1 and CDR2 are WSHSY and SAAADI. CDR3 residues: CASSLPGGAGTEAFF. Here the CDR3 DNA reads TGCGCCAGCAGCCTCCCGGGGGGGGCAGGGACTGAAGCTTTCTTT.

The V call is TRBV7-2, the J call TRBJ1-2; D uncertain. Trimming pared 1 base from V and 7 bases from J, leaving 7 bases between. Germline V gives CDR1 SGHTA, CDR2 FQGNSA. The CDR3 runs 12 residues. Here the CDR3 DNA reads TGTGCCAGCAGCTTAGATTTCGGTGGCTACACCTTC. It yields the protein CASSLDFGGYTF.

This clone showed up just a few times. The J gene is TRBJ2-7, the V gene TRBV7-6; D not certain. CDR1 SGHVS and CDR2 FNYEAQ come from the germline V gene. The CDR3 has 13 amino acids. Trimming stripped 2 bases from V and 3 bases from J, with 8 bases between. The CDR3 is CASSLQAVYEQYF. DNA for the CDR3: TGTGCCAGCAGCTTACAGGCAGTCTACGAGCAGTACTTC.

This clone turned up a few times. The chain links TRBV7-3 to TRBJ1-6; TRBD1 is a possible D gene (5 bases). V shed 5 bases and J shed 10 bases, with 12 bases lying between them. Germline CDR1 SGHTA, CDR2 FQGTGA. The length of the CDR3 is 13 residues. This CDR3 is CASSPTQGSPLHF. CDR3 nucleotides: TGTGCCAGCAGCCCCACGCAGGGATCACCCCTCCACTTT.

The rearrangement links TRBV9 to TRBJ2-5, with 7 bases fitting TRBD2. The CDR3 is made up of 16 amino acids. Trimming cost V 2 bases and J 1 base; bases outside gene matches: 8. CDR1 is SGDLS, CDR2 YYNGEE, per germline. The CDR3 region has the DNA TGTGCCAGCAGCGTTTTCCCGGGACTACTCCAAGAGACCCAGTACTTC. This sequence encodes CASSVFPGLLQETQYF.

The table lists this clone with many counts. The chain recombines TRBV28 with TRBJ2-6, with TRBD2 matching over 7 bases. The CDR3 spans 16 residues. With 2 bases clipped from V and 0 bases from J, the junction kept 1 base outside the gene matches. Germline V gene data show CDR1 as MDHEN and CDR2 as SYDVKM. CDR3 sequence (DNA): TGTGCCAGCAGTTTAGGGGGGGTCTCTGGGGCCAACGTCCTGACTTTC. This gives the protein CASSLGGVSGANVLTF.

This chain uses TRBV5-1 with TRBJ1-2, with 10 positions matching TRBD1. This CDR3 region has 14 residues. J lost 8 bases, V lost 4 bases, and 8 bases had no gene match. The germline CDR1 and CDR2 sequences are SGHRS and YFSETQ. CDR3 amino acids: CASSPGTGVGGYTF. The CDR3 nucleotides are TGCGCCAGCAGCCCAGGGACAGGGGTTGGAGGCTACACCTTC.

The chain carries TRBV7-8 and TRBJ2-7; 7 bases line up with TRBD1. Per the germline V gene, CDR1 is SGHVS and CDR2 is FQNEAQ. This CDR3 has 14 amino acids. The V segment lost 5 bases and the J segment 1 base; nucleotides outside the gene matches: 5. The CDR3 reads CASSADRKSYEQYV. CDR3 in DNA: TGTGCCAGCAGCGCGGACAGGAAATCCTACGAGCAGTACGTC.

This clone was counted only a few times. This chain links TRBV7-2 with TRBJ2-3; 9 nucleotides agree with TRBD2. The germline V gene has CDR1 SGHTA and CDR2 FQGNSA. The CDR3 runs to 16 residues. The J segment lost 2 bases and the V segment lost 3 bases, leaving 6 bases of the junction unmatched. In DNA form, the CDR3 reads TGTGCCAGCAGCTTCTCCGCTAGCGGGGTCACAGATACGCAGTATTTT. Translating it yields CASSFSASGVTDTQYF. Using reference TRBV7-2 and TRBJ2-3 for the parts outside the CDR3, the full variable domain is GAGVSQSPSNKVTEKGKDVELRCDPISGHTALYWYRQSLGQGLEFLIYFQGNSAPDKSGLPSDRFSAERTGGSVSTLTIQRTQQEDSAVYLCASSFSASGVTDTQYFGPGTRLTVL.